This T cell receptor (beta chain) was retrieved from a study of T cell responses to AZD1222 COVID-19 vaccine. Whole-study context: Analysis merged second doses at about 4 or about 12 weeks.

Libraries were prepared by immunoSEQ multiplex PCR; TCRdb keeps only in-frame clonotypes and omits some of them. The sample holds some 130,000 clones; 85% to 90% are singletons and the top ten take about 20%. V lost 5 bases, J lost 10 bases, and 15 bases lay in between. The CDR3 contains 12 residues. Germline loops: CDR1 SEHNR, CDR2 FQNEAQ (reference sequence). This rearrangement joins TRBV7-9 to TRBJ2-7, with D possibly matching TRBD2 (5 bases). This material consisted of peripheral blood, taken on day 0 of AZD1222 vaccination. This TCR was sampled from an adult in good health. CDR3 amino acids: CASSPAGPNQYF. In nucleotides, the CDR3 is TGTGCCAGCAGCCCCGCGGGTCCTAACCAGTACTTC. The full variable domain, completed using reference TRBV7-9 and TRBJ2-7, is DTGVSQNPRHKITKRGQNVTFRCDPISEHNRLYWYRQTLGQGPEFLTYFQNEAQLEKSRLLSDRFSAERPKGSFSTLEIQRTEQGDSAMYLCASSPAGPNQYFGPGTRLTVT.